This passage covers 15 T cell receptor beta chains from one sample sequenced in a study of identical twins. Via MiXCR, TCRdb re-called the 5' RACE reads, giving one row per CDR3 protein. The table shows approximately 1.8 million distinct CDR3 sequences, with around 33% occurring only once. Sequencing was done on a sample of cord blood. These receptors were obtained from a newborn girl in good health.

The table lists this clonotype with many counts. At one end, the junction sequence differs from germline, possibly due to a read error. J is TRBJ2-1 and V is TRBV4-1; D not certain. The CDR3 contains 13 residues. Germline V gene lookup returns CDR1 MGHRA and CDR2 YSYEKL. The CDR3 reads CASSPGPYNEQFF. The CDR3 coding sequence is TGTGCCAGCAGCCCCGGACCTTACAATGAGCAGTTCTTC.

This clonotype turned up a few times. V gene TRBV27 combines with J gene TRBJ2-3, with a tentative D call TRBD1 (5 bases). The CDR3 has 13 amino acids. V was clipped by 5 bases and J by 3 bases, with 9 bases between them. Germline CDR1 reads MNHEY; CDR2 reads SMNVEV (reference sequence). In DNA form, the CDR3 reads TGTGCCAGCAGTATACGACAGACAGATACGCAGTATTTT. As protein: CASSIRQTDTQYF.

J is TRBJ1-4 and V is TRBV20-1, with a weak D call TRBD1 (6 bases). Trimming left V 8 bases short and J 4 bases short, with 14 bases between. The CDR3 length is 13 residues. Germline V lookup: CDR1 DFQATT, CDR2 SNEGSKA (reference sequence). CDR3 loop: CSIRGGVNEKLFF. The CDR3 nucleotides are TGCAGTATAAGGGGGGGCGTTAATGAAAAACTGTTTTTT.

This clonotype was seen only a few times. This sequence joins TRBV2 and TRBJ2-1; perhaps TRBD2 as D (6 bases). Germline values: CDR1 SNHLY, CDR2 FYNNEI. CDR3 size: 15 residues. V lost 3 bases, J lost 4 bases, and 13 bases lay in between. Here the CDR3 reads CASSEGVAEYNEQFF. In nucleotides, the CDR3 is TGTGCCAGCAGTGAGGGGGTAGCGGAATACAATGAGCAGTTCTTC.

The rearrangement uses TRBV10-3 and TRBJ2-6, with D uncertain. The CDR3 runs to 17 residues. Per germline, CDR1 ENHRY and CDR2 SYGVKD. V shed 3 bases and J shed 1 base, with 13 bases lying between them. CDR3 sequence reads: CAISDRSRVSGANVLTF. CDR3 nucleotide sequence: TGTGCCATCAGTGACAGGTCTAGGGTTTCTGGGGCCAACGTCCTGACTTTC.

The J gene is TRBJ2-3, the V gene TRBV7-8; no clear D gene. Looked up from germline, CDR1 is SGHVS and CDR2 is FQNEAQ. The CDR3 length is 12 residues. V was shortened by 3 bases and J by 13 bases, with 14 bases between the two germline ends. This CDR3 is CASSFQRTQEYF. In nucleotides, the CDR3 is TGTGCCAGCAGCTTCCAGCGCACTCAGGAGTATTTT.

The chain is built from TRBV5-1 and TRBJ2-3; TRBD2 aligns across 9 bases. Germline-derived CDR1 and CDR2 are SGHRS and YFSETQ. The CDR3 contains 18 residues. V was pared by 2 bases and J by 3 bases, with 13 bases of the junction left unmatched. The CDR3 region is CASSFAPPAGGKTDTQYF. CDR3 coding DNA: TGCGCCAGCAGCTTTGCCCCCCCGGCGGGAGGGAAGACAGATACGCAGTATTTT. Full variable domain (remainder filled in from reference TRBV5-1 and TRBJ2-3): KAGVTQTPRYLIKTRGQQVTLSCSPISGHRSVSWYQQTPGQGLQFLFEYFSETQRNKGNFPGRFSGRQFSNSRSEMNVSTLELGDSALYLCASSFAPPAGGKTDTQYFGPGTRLTVL.

As concerns this clonotype: Relative to the germline gene, one junction end is altered; a read error may explain this. The rearrangement links TRBV27 to TRBJ1-6; 11 nucleotides line up with TRBD1. This CDR3 region has 16 residues. Germline CDR1 is MNHEY and CDR2 is SMNVEV (reference sequence). The DNA for the CDR3 is TGTGCCAGCAGCCCCGGACAGGGGGCATTTAATTCACCCCCCCACTTT. It encodes CASSPGQGAFNSPPHF.

A word on this clonotype: An end of the junction differs from the germline gene, which may be a read error. The CDR3 reads CVSSFPVAGGRLDTQYF. In nucleotides, the CDR3 is TGTGTCAGCAGTTTCCCCGTAGCGGGAGGGAGGTTAGATACGCAGTATTTT. V gene TRBV28 combines with J gene TRBJ2-3; 11 positions agree with TRBD2. Per the germline V gene, CDR1 is MDHEN and CDR2 is SYDVKM. This CDR3 region has 17 residues. Using reference TRBV28 and TRBJ2-3 for the parts outside the CDR3, the full variable domain is DVKVTQSSRYLVKRTGEKVFLECVQDMDHENMFWYRQDPGLGLRLIYFSYDVKMKEKGDIPEGYSVSREKKERFSLILESASTNQTSMYLCVSSFPVAGGRLDTQYFGPGTRLTVL.

V is TRBV4-2 and J is TRBJ1-6; no clear D. In germline, CDR1 is LGHNA, CDR2 YNFKEQ. The CDR3 extends over 15 amino acids. Trimming shortened V by 3 bases and J by 4 bases, and 10 bases separated the two germline ends. CDR3 bases: TGTGCCAGCAGCCACGCGAGGCGGTATAATTCACCCCTCCACTTT. This codes for CASSHARRYNSPLHF.

In its sample, this clonotype was seen a few times. This chain uses TRBV5-1 with TRBJ2-6; D is possibly TRBD1 (5 bases). The CDR3 contains 17 residues. The V end lost 0 bases, the J end lost 1 base, and 11 bases lay between the germline ends. Germline loops: CDR1 SGHRS, CDR2 YFSETQ. The CDR3 nucleotides read TGCGCCAGCAGCTTGGGCCAAACAGGTTCTGGGGCCAACGTCCTGACTTTC. Amino acids: CASSLGQTGSGANVLTF.

This clonotype occurred a few times. The rearrangement links TRBV20-1 to TRBJ1-5; TRBD1 matches 7 bases. There are 16 residues in the CDR3. From germline, CDR1 is DFQATT and CDR2 SNEGSKA (reference sequence). J lost 6 bases, V lost 5 bases, and 16 bases had no gene match. The CDR3 nucleotides read TGCAGTGCTTCACGACAGGGAGGGGAGGTGAGTCAGCCCCAGCATTTT. It yields the protein CSASRQGGEVSQPQHF.

The chain joins TRBV20-1 to TRBJ2-2; D unclear. The CDR3 runs to 14 residues. Germline loops: CDR1 DFQATT, CDR2 SNEGSKA (reference sequence). V was clipped by 3 bases and J by 1 base, with 9 bases between them. CDR3 residues: CSASVSLNTGELFF. The CDR3 bases are TGCAGTGCTAGTGTCTCCTTGAACACCGGGGAGCTGTTTTTT.

This clonotype was recorded once. The V gene is TRBV20-1, the J gene TRBJ1-3; 10 positions match TRBD1. Germline CDR1 and CDR2: DFQATT and SNEGSKA (reference sequence). CDR3 length: 17 residues. J lost 1 base, V lost 6 bases, and 12 bases had no gene match. CDR3 coding DNA: TGCAGTGCAATCCTCTGGGACAGGGGCCCGTCTGGAAACACCATATATTTT. This encodes CSAILWDRGPSGNTIYF.

The chain joins TRBV6-6 to TRBJ1-4, with D tentatively TRBD1 (5 bases). V was cut by 6 bases and J by 8 bases, with 16 bases left in between. Looked up from germline, CDR1 is MNHNY and CDR2 is SVGAGI (reference sequence). CDR3 length equals 14 residues. The DNA for the CDR3 is TGTGCCAGCAGCTCAGGGACTGTGGACGAAAAACTGTTTTTT. Residues: CASSSGTVDEKLFF.